Below, 29 T cell receptor beta chains from the same sample are listed, as sequenced in a study of response to subunit inactivated influenza vaccine. TCRdb re-derived calls from the RT-PCR reads in MiXCR, one entry per CDR3 protein. The sample yields about 500,000 distinct CDR3 sequences, approximately 12% seen once. The sample was PBMCs from blood, taken 40 to 50 days after vaccination. The source is a man aged 50 to 59 who received an inactivated influenza vaccine.

This clonotype was picked up a small number of times. V usage is TRBV29-1 and J usage is TRBJ1-1, with a weak D call TRBD1 (5 bases). CDR1 SQVTM and CDR2 ANQGSEA come from the germline V gene. V lost 6 bases and J 7 bases, leaving 12 bases between the germline ends. The CDR3 sequence is 11 residues long. CDR3 DNA: TGCAGCGTGGCAGGGTGGGGTGAAGCTTTCTTT. It codes for CSVAGWGEAFF.

The sample holds a few counts of this clonotype. The genes are TRBV27 and TRBJ2-3; D is undetermined. The germline gives CDR1 MNHEY, CDR2 SMNVEV (reference sequence). The CDR3 consists of 15 residues. Trimming took 4 bases from V and 5 from J, leaving 16 bases between them. As DNA, the CDR3 is TGTGCCAGCAGTTCCCTGAGCCCGGCGCTAGATACGCAGTATTTT. Protein: CASSSLSPALDTQYF.

The chain links TRBV7-9 to TRBJ1-2, with 9 positions matching TRBD1. V lost 4 bases to trimming and J lost 2 bases; unmatched junction nucleotides: 8. From germline, CDR1 is SEHNR and CDR2 FQNEAQ (reference sequence). The CDR3 spans 16 residues. Here the CDR3 reads CASSYIPGQGNYGYTF. The DNA of the CDR3 is TGTGCCAGCAGCTACATCCCGGGACAGGGAAACTATGGCTACACCTTC.

This clonotype occurred a few times. The chain combines TRBV20-1 with TRBJ2-7, with TRBD2 identical over 7 bases. Germline V gives CDR1 DFQATT, CDR2 SNEGSKA (reference sequence). There are 14 residues in the CDR3. V lost 6 bases and J lost 3; bases outside the gene matches: 11. The CDR3 DNA reads TGCAGTGCCCATTCAGCGGGAATAAACTACGAGCAGTACTTC. Translated: CSAHSAGINYEQYF.

The V call is TRBV12-3 or TRBV12-4, the J call TRBJ2-7; no clear D. The ends were cut back, 6 bases at V and 6 bases at J, with 12 bases in the middle. The CDR3 is 12 residues long. The CDR3 protein is CASSFSGGEQYF. CDR3 DNA: TGTGCCAGCAGCTTCTCAGGCGGCGAGCAGTACTTC.

The table lists this clonotype with a few counts. The chain recombines TRBV7-2 with TRBJ2-1, with 11 bases matching TRBD2. V trimming: 6 bases; J trimming: 5 bases; junction bases outside the gene matches: 6. The CDR3 runs 15 residues. Germline values: CDR1 SGHTA, CDR2 FQGNSA. CDR3 nucleotide sequence: TGTGCCAGCAGTCGGACTAGCGGGCGGCACAATGAGCAGTTCTTC. Amino acid sequence: CASSRTSGRHNEQFF.

This clonotype was counted a few times. The chain employs TRBV4-3 and TRBJ2-7; 8 bases line up with TRBD2. Germline trimming cut 0 bases from V and 1 base from J; bases unmatched to any gene: 8. The germline V gene has CDR1 LGHNA and CDR2 YSLEER. This CDR3 comprises 17 residues. The CDR3 here is CASSQEGREGRSYEQYF. CDR3 coding DNA: TGCGCCAGCAGCCAAGAGGGACGGGAGGGCCGGTCCTACGAGCAGTACTTC.

The rearrangement joins TRBV6-1 to TRBJ1-1; D might be TRBD1 (6 bases). Trimming left V 7 bases short and J 0 bases short, with 15 bases between. Germline-derived CDR1 and CDR2 are MNHNS and SASEGT. The CDR3 has 15 amino acids. Here the CDR3 DNA reads TGTGCCAGCACCTCCTTATGGGACATGAACACTGAAGCTTTCTTT. This translates into CASTSLWDMNTEAFF.

The rearrangement uses TRBV6-1 and TRBJ2-2, with 8 bases fitting TRBD1. This CDR3 contains 15 residues. Trimming cost V 3 bases and J 5 bases; bases outside gene matches: 5. Germline CDR1 MNHNS, CDR2 SASEGT. The DNA for the CDR3 is TGTGCCAGCAGTGACGAGACAGGGGTGACCGGGGAGCTGTTTTTT. This encodes CASSDETGVTGELFF.

This sequence joins TRBV5-1 and TRBJ2-5, with 13 bases lining up with TRBD2. With 4 bases clipped from V and 4 bases from J, the junction kept 7 bases outside the gene matches. The CDR3 extends over 16 amino acids. The V gene's germline CDR1 is SGHRS and CDR2 YFSETQ. The CDR3 reads CASSAGLAGVGETQYF. In nucleotides, the CDR3 is TGCGCCAGCAGCGCCGGACTAGCGGGAGTCGGAGAGACCCAGTACTTC.

The rearrangement uses TRBV4-2 and TRBJ2-7, with D perhaps TRBD1 (5 bases). This CDR3 is built from 14 residues. Germline CDR1 is LGHNA and CDR2 is YNFKEQ. Trimming removed 4 bases at V and 2 bases at J, with 12 bases between. This chain's CDR3 is CASSPRGQTYEQYF. CDR3 sequence (DNA): TGTGCCAGCAGCCCAAGGGGTCAAACCTACGAGCAGTACTTC.

There are a few counts of this clonotype. The V and J genes are TRBV4-1 and TRBJ1-4, with 7 bases matching TRBD1. The CDR3 extends over 19 amino acids. The J segment lost 3 bases and the V segment lost 4 bases, leaving 17 bases of the junction unmatched. The germline V gene has CDR1 MGHRA and CDR2 YSYEKL. The CDR3: CASSPGRIGQVRANEKLFF. The CDR3 nucleotides are TGCGCCAGCAGCCCCGGAAGGATCGGACAGGTCAGGGCTAATGAAAAACTGTTTTTT.

This clonotype was counted at least ten times. V gene TRBV12-3 or TRBV12-4 combines with J gene TRBJ2-7; 8 nucleotides align to TRBD1. The CDR3 is 15 residues long. The J segment lost 5 bases and the V segment lost 2 bases, leaving 8 bases of the junction unmatched. The CDR3 nucleotides are TGTGCCAGCAGTTTACGACAGGGGAATGCCCACGAGCAGTACTTC. Translating it yields CASSLRQGNAHEQYF.

This chain uses TRBV27 with TRBJ2-3; 7 nucleotides agree with TRBD2. J gave up 4 bases and V 6 bases, and 13 bases lay outside the gene matches. Germline CDR1 and CDR2: MNHEY and SMNVEV (reference sequence). The CDR3 sequence is 16 residues long. CDR3 sequence reads: CASRTLERGLADTQYF. The CDR3, as DNA: TGTGCCAGCAGAACCCTTGAGCGGGGCCTCGCAGATACGCAGTATTTT.

The V and J genes are TRBV5-1 and TRBJ2-1; maybe TRBD1 (6 bases). CDR3 size: 16 residues. The germline gives CDR1 SGHRS, CDR2 YFSETQ. The ends were cut back, 0 bases at V and 7 bases at J, with 17 bases in the middle. The CDR3 DNA reads as TGCGCCAGCAGCTTGGAAATAACAGGGAATGGTAATGAGCAGTTCTTC. Its translation: CASSLEITGNGNEQFF.

This clonotype was seen a few times. This chain connects TRBV6-5 to TRBJ2-7; no clear D. This CDR3 comprises 14 residues. V lost 2 bases and J lost 2, with 10 bases in between. The germline gives CDR1 MNHEY, CDR2 SVGAGI. CDR3 in DNA: TGTGCCAGCAGTTACGCTCCAGAACCCTACGAGCAGTACTTC. This encodes CASSYAPEPYEQYF.

This clonotype was seen just once. V and J are TRBV4-2 and TRBJ2-6, with a weak D call TRBD2 (6 bases). V lost 7 bases and J 3 bases, leaving 25 bases between the germline ends. The CDR3 contains 19 residues. Germline V CDR1 and CDR2: LGHNA, YNFKEQ. Written as DNA, the CDR3 is TGTGCCAGCACCCTCGACAATCTCGATCGGGGACTTGGGGCCAACGTCCTGACTTTC. Translation gives CASTLDNLDRGLGANVLTF.

Details on this clonotype: One junction end disagrees with the germline gene, perhaps due to a read error. Here the CDR3 DNA reads TGTGCCTGCAGTTTACGCCGCAGGGGGCTATCTACTGGGGCCAACGTCCTGACTTTC. Its translation: CACSLRRRGLSTGANVLTF. V is TRBV2 and J is TRBJ2-6; 8 nucleotides align to TRBD1. Germline-derived CDR1 and CDR2 are SNHLY and FYNNEI. This CDR3 has 19 residues.

The rearrangement uses TRBV11-2 and TRBJ2-3; D gene uncertain. Germline V gene sequence: CDR1 SGHAT, CDR2 FQNNGV. V lost 5 bases, J lost 4 bases, and 7 bases lay in between. The CDR3 is 12 amino acids. The DNA of the CDR3 is TGTGCCAGCAGCCCTAGGCCAGATACGCAGTATTTT. Translating it yields CASSPRPDTQYF. Full variable domain (remainder filled in from reference TRBV11-2 and TRBJ2-3): EAGVAQSPRYKIIEKRQSVAFWCNPISGHATLYWYQQILGQGPKLLIQFQNNGVVDDSQLPKDRFSAERLKGVDSTLKIQPAKLEDSAVYLCASSPRPDTQYFGPGTRLTVL.

This clonotype was picked up many times. The rearrangement joins TRBV11-3 to TRBJ1-1, with a weak D call TRBD1 (5 bases). Trimming took off 4 bases at V and 1 base at J, with 7 bases between the two ends. CDR1 SGHNT and CDR2 YENEEA come from the germline V gene. This CDR3 has 13 amino acids. The CDR3 bases are TGTGCCAGCAGCTGGGACTGGAACACTGAAGCTTTCTTT. It encodes CASSWDWNTEAFF.

There are a few counts of this clonotype. This chain connects TRBV15 to TRBJ2-7, with 7 positions matching TRBD1. The CDR3 is made up of 14 amino acids. Trimming removed 5 bases from V and 6 bases from J; junction bases left unmatched: 10. Germline V gene sequence: CDR1 LNHNV, CDR2 YYDKDF (reference sequence). CDR3 loop: CATSSTQTGIEQYF. The DNA of the CDR3 is TGTGCCACCAGCTCAACACAGACAGGGATCGAGCAGTACTTC.

This clonotype turned up a few times. J is TRBJ2-5 and V is TRBV20-1, with D perhaps matching TRBD2 (5 bases). The CDR3 has 16 amino acids. The ends were cut back, 0 bases at V and 5 bases at J, with 19 bases in the middle. Germline V CDR1 and CDR2: DFQATT, SNEGSKA (reference sequence). The CDR3 DNA sequence: TGCAGTGCTAGAGATAAGGGTTGGAGGATTCACGAGACCCAGTACTTC. This sequence encodes CSARDKGWRIHETQYF.

The chain recombines TRBV15 with TRBJ2-1; 9 bases are a match to TRBD2. J lost 5 bases, V lost 5 bases, and 7 bases had no gene match. The CDR3 is 15 residues long. Germline CDR1 reads LNHNV; CDR2 reads YYDKDF (reference sequence). The CDR3 DNA follows: TGTGCCACCAGCTTACGGGCTAGCGGGAACAATGAGCAGTTCTTC. The encoded protein is CATSLRASGNNEQFF.

The V and J genes are TRBV12-3 or TRBV12-4 and TRBJ1-2, with 10 bases fitting TRBD1. The CDR3 extends over 15 amino acids. Losses at the gene ends were 1 base for V and 4 bases for J; bases not matched to a gene: 3. DNA of the CDR3: TGTGCCAGCAGTTTAGGGACAGGGGGAGGCTATGGCTACACCTTC. Its protein is CASSLGTGGGYGYTF.

This chain connects TRBV7-9 to TRBJ1-5, with D maybe TRBD1 (5 bases). The V end lost 5 bases, the J end lost 9 bases, and 11 bases lay between the germline ends. The CDR3 is made up of 12 amino acids. Germline V lookup: CDR1 SEHNR, CDR2 FQNEAQ (reference sequence). CDR3 in amino acids: CASSQGLWPQHF. CDR3 DNA sequence: TGTGCCAGCAGCCAGGGTTTGTGGCCCCAGCATTTT. Full variable domain (missing parts from reference TRBV7-9 and TRBJ1-5): DTGVSQNPRHKITKRGQNVTFRCDPISEHNRLYWYRQTLGQGPEFLTYFQNEAQLEKSRLLSDRFSAERPKGSFSTLEIQRTEQGDSAMYLCASSQGLWPQHFGDGTRLSIL.

This clonotype has more than one count but fewer than ten. The V call is TRBV9, the J call TRBJ1-3, with TRBD1 identical over 9 bases. Per the germline V gene, CDR1 is SGDLS and CDR2 is YYNGEE. After removal of 3 bases from V and 3 bases from J, the junction contained 4 bases not matched to a gene. The CDR3 is 15 residues long. The CDR3 DNA is TGTGCCAGCAGCGCCTGGGGACAGGGTGGAAACACCATATATTTT. Translated: CASSAWGQGGNTIYF.

The chain links TRBV28 to TRBJ2-2; D could derive from TRBD1 or TRBD2 (5 bases each). This CDR3 has 14 amino acids. Germline V CDR1 and CDR2: MDHEN, SYDVKM. Trimming stripped 6 bases from V and 5 bases from J, with 13 bases between. The CDR3 DNA reads TGTGCCAGCAGCTGGGGGTCAGGGACCGGGGAGCTGTTTTTT. This sequence encodes CASSWGSGTGELFF.

This clonotype was counted many times. A junction boundary mismatches the germline segment, possibly from a read error. V usage is TRBV5-1 and J usage is TRBJ2-3; 7 nucleotides match TRBD2. This CDR3 region has 13 residues. Germline V gene sequence: CDR1 SGHRS, CDR2 YFSETQ. In DNA, the CDR3 is TGTGCCAGCAGCGGGACTAGCACAGATACGCAGTATTTT. Its protein is CASSGTSTDTQYF.

This chain uses TRBV20-1 with TRBJ1-1; perhaps TRBD1 as D (5 bases). This CDR3 comprises 13 residues. The V end was cut by 1 base, the J end by 4 bases, with 10 bases between. From germline, CDR1 is DFQATT and CDR2 SNEGSKA (reference sequence). This CDR3 reads CSARARRGTEAFF. The CDR3, as DNA: TGCAGTGCTAGAGCCAGGAGGGGCACTGAAGCTTTCTTT.